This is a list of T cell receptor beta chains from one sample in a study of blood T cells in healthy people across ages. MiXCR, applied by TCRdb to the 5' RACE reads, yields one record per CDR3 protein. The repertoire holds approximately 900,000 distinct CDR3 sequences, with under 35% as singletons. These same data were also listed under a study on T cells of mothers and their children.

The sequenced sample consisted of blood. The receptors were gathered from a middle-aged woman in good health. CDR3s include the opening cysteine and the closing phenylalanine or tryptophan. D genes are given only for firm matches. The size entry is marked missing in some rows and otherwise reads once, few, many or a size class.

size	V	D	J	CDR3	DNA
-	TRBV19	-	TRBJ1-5	CASTVEWQSNQPQHF	TGTGCCAGTACAGTCGAGTGGCAGAGCAATCAGCCCCAGCATTTT
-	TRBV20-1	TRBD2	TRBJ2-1	CSARAGTSGGVGNEQFF	TGCAGTGCTAGAGCAGGGACTAGCGGGGGGGTAGGCAATGAGCAGTTCTTC
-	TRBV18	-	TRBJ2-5	CASSPFGDLQGQETQYF	TGTGCCAGCTCACCGTTCGGGGACCTCCAGGGTCAAGAGACCCAGTACTTC
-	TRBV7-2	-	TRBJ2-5	CASNPGQTQETQYF	TGTGCCAGCAATCCGGGACAAACACAAGAGACCCAGTACTTC
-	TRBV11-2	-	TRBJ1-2	CASSLTGSGGYTF	TGTGCCAGCAGCTTAACAGGGTCTGGAGGCTACACCTTC
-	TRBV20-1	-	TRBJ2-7	CSAPRTIEQYF	TGCAGTGCCCCCAGAACTATCGAGCAGTACTTC
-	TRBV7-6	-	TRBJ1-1	CASSFGLSNTEAFF	TGTGCCAGCAGCTTTGGACTCTCGAACACTGAAGCTTTCTTT
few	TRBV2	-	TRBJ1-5	CASVPDRTGGPQHF	TGTGCCAGCGTCCCCGACAGGACCGGAGGGCCCCAGCATTTT
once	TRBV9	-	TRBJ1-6	CASSPTFNSPLHF	TGTGCCAGCAGCCCCACTTTCAATTCACCCCTCCACTTT
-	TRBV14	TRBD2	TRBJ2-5	CASSQVFLAGEETQYF	TGTGCCAGCAGCCAAGTCTTTCTAGCGGGCGAAGAGACCCAGTACTTC
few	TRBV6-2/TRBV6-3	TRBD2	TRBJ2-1	CASSYGLAGVNEQFF	TGTGCCAGCAGTTACGGGCTAGCGGGGGTCAATGAGCAGTTCTTC
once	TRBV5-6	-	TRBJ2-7	CASSRGVGTLTGEQYF	TGTGCCAGCAGTCGAGGGGTCGGGACTCTAACGGGCGAGCAGTACTTC
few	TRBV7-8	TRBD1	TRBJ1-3	CASRPGTGEMNTVYF	TGTGCCAGCAGACCCGGGACAGGGGAAATGAACACCGTATATTTT
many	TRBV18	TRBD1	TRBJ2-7	CASSPQGTGSYEQYF	TGTGCCAGCTCACCACAAGGGACAGGGTCCTACGAGCAGTACTTC
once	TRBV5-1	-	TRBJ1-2	CASSLGWEFYGYTF	TGCGCCAGCAGCTTGGGGTGGGAATTCTATGGCTACACCTTC
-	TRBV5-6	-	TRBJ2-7	CASSLATGLLLSPYEQYF	TGTGCCAGCAGCTTGGCGACAGGCCTTCTCCTTAGCCCCTACGAGCAGTACTTC
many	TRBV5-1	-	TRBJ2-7	CASSEDLLTYEQYF	TGCGCCAGCAGCGAAGACTTGTTAACCTACGAGCAGTACTTC
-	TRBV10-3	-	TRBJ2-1	CAISDGQGPYNEQFF	TGTGCCATCAGTGATGGGCAGGGACCCTACAATGAGCAGTTCTTC
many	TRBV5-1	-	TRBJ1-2	CASSGTGFYGYTF	TGCGCCAGCAGCGGAACAGGGTTCTATGGCTACACCTTC
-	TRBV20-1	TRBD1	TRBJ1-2	CSARDGGTGWNGYTF	TGCAGTGCTAGAGATGGGGGGACAGGGTGGAATGGCTACACCTTC
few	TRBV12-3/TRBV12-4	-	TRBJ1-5	CASSKALLPGQPQHF	TGTGCCAGCAGTAAGGCCCTCTTACCGGGGCAGCCCCAGCATTTT
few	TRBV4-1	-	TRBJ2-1	CASSNTEDLYNEQFF	TGCGCCAGCAGCAATACCGAAGACCTCTACAATGAGCAGTTCTTC
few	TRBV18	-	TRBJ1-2	CASSPSISRTLGGYTF	TGTGCCAGCTCACCATCCATCTCCAGGACTCTGGGAGGCTACACCTTC
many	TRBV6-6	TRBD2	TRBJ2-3	CASSYAGGYTDTQYF	TGTGCCAGCAGTTACGCGGGGGGATACACAGATACGCAGTATTTT
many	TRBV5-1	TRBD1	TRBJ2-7	CASSTTGFLYEQYF	TGCGCCAGCAGCACGACAGGGTTCCTTTACGAGCAGTACTTC
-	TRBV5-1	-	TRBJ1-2	CASSSGLTLDYGYTF	TGCGCCAGCAGCTCGGGTCTAACCTTGGACTATGGCTACACCTTC
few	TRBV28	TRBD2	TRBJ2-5	CASSFGLAGAAQYF	TGTGCCAGCAGTTTCGGACTAGCGGGGGCAGCCCAGTACTTC
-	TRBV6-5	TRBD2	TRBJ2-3	CASSYSRGTSGTPDTQYF	TGTGCCAGCAGTTACTCTAGGGGGACTAGCGGGACCCCAGATACGCAGTATTTT
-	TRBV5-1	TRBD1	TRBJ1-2	CASSGTEGPNYGYTF	TGCGCCAGCAGCGGGACAGAGGGTCCTAACTATGGCTACACCTTC